These 3 T cell receptor beta chains originate from one sample sequenced in a study of T cell repertoires in cytomegalovirus infection (dated by TCRdb to the late 2010s). Their specific antigens are unknown. In light of the paper, this sample's treatment or condition label describes: in vitro stimulation with specific CMV peptide epitopes to enrich CMV-specific T cells. Instrument used: Illumina HiSeq 1500. TCRdb applied fastp at Q25 and MiXCR to the public reads, then kept only in-frame beta chains. Rows matching on CDR3 protein sequence are summarized as one entry with the most common DNA and genes. The sample table records under 150,000 distinct CDR3 sequences; about 30% of these occur just once. In total, the top ten clones hold roughly two fifths of the sample. This specimen consisted of CD8+ T cells from cultured PBMCs, obtained from culture after CMV antigen stimulation. These receptor sequences come from a human donor in good health (CMV status not recorded). Some clones in this sample may be carry-over from other donors' samples.

This clonotype has a count of ten or more. V is TRBV7-6 and J is TRBJ2-1; TRBD2 agrees at 8 bases. The CDR3 totals 16 residues. Germline V gene lookup returns CDR1 SGHVS and CDR2 FNYEAQ. J was trimmed by 3 bases and V by 1 base; bases with no gene match: 5. This CDR3 reads CASSLESSGDYNEQFF. For the CDR3, the DNA is TGTGCCAGCAGCTTAGAGAGTAGCGGGGACTACAATGAGCAGTTCTTC.

This chain uses TRBV6-2 or TRBV6-3 with TRBJ2-7; TRBD2 might be the D (6 bases). Germline V gene sequence: CDR1 MNHEY, CDR2 SVGEGT. The CDR3 contains 15 residues. V lost 2 bases, J lost 3 bases, and 14 bases lay in between. Here the CDR3 reads CASSYTQGTYYEQYF. CDR3 in DNA: TGTGCCAGCAGTTACACGCAAGGGACTTACTACGAGCAGTACTTC.

CDR3 sequence reads: CASSDSLSSYNEQFF. The DNA of the CDR3 is TGTGCCAGCAGTGACTCCTTAAGCTCCTACAATGAGCAGTTCTTC. V usage is TRBV6-4 and J usage is TRBJ2-1; D unclear. V dropped 0 bases and J dropped 0 bases, with 6 bases sitting between them. CDR3 size: 15 residues. Germline CDR1 MRHNA, CDR2 SNTAGT.